The subject of this entry is one T cell receptor beta chain. This sample was included in a study of blood T cell repertoires in COVID-19. Study overall: The analysed material was cDNA or gDNA that came from T cells, B-cell-depleted T cells, or PBMCs.

Authors' analysis steps: The assay estimated nucleated cells by amplifying reference gene primers. This table comes from immunoSEQ multiplex PCR, and its TCRdb copy is limited to in-frame clones, with some not included. D and trimming come from the DNA, and the V and J calls and clone size come from that table. Of approximately 140,000 clones in the sample, 85% to 90% were seen once. Germline lookup yields CDR1 MDHEN and CDR2 SYDVKM. This CDR3 region has 14 residues. V was clipped by 5 bases and J by 6 bases, with 15 bases between them. The sample consisted of peripheral blood. The chain is built from TRBV28 and TRBJ2-3, with D maybe TRBD1 (5 bases). The sequence came from a human donor in a cohort sampled during active COVID-19. The CDR3 region is CASSRLGARDTQYF. As DNA, the CDR3 is TGTGCCAGCAGTCGGCTAGGGGCTCGGGATACGCAGTATTTT.